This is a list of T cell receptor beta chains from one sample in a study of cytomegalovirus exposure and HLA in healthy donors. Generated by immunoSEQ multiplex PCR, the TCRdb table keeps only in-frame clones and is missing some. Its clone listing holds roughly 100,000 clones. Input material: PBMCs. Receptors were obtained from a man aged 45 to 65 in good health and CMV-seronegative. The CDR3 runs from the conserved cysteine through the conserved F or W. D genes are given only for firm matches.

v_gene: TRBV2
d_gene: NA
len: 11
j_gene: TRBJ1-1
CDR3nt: TGTGCCAGCAGTTCGGACAGTGCGGCTTTCTTT
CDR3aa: CASSSDSAAFF

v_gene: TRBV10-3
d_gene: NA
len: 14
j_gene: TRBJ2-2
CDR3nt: TGTGCCTCTAGCCACACGGCGGACACCGGGGAGCTGTTTTTT
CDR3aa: CASSHTADTGELFF

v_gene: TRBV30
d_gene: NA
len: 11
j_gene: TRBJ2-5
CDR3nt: TGTGCCTGGAGTGTCCAGGAGACCCAGTACTTC
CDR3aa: CAWSVQETQYF

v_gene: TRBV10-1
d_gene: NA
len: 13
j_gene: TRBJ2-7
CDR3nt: TGCGCCAGCAGTGATTTTGAGGTCGGCGAGCAGTACTTC
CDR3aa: CASSDFEVGEQYF

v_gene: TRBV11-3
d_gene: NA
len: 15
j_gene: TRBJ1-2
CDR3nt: TGTGCCAGCAGTCCTCGCCAGGACATTGGCTATGGCTACACCTTC
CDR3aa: CASSPRQDIGYGYTF

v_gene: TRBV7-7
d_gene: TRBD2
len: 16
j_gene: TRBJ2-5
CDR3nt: TGTGCTAGCAGCTCTCAACTAGCGGGGGGGCAAGAGACCCAGTACTTC
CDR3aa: CASSSQLAGGQETQYF

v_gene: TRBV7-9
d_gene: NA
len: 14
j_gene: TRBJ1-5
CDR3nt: TGTGCCAGCAGCCCCGGCGGGTTCGGGCAGCCCCAGCATTTT
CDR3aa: CASSPGGFGQPQHF

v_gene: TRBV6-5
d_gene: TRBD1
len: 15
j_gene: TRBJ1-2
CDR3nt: TGTGCCAGCAGATTCCCGGGACAGGGAGGGAGTACCTACACCTTC
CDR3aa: CASRFPGQGGSTYTF

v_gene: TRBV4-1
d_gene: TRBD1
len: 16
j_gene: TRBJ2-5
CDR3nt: TGCGCCAGCAGCGAAAGGGGACAGGGTGGGGGGGAGACCCAGTACTTC
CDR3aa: CASSERGQGGGETQYF

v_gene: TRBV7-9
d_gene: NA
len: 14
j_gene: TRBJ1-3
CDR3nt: TGTGCCAGCAGCCCAGTATCCTCTGGAAACACCATATATTTT
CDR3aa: CASSPVSSGNTIYF

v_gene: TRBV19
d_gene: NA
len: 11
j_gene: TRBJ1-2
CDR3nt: TGTGCCAGTAGTATTACGGAGGGCTACACCTTC
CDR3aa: CASSITEGYTF

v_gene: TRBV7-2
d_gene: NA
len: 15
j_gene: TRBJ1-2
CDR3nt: TGTGCCAGCAGTCTTGACAGATCCTTTAACTATGGCTACACCTTC
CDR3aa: CASSLDRSFNYGYTF

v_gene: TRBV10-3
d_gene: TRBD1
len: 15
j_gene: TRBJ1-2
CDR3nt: TGTGCCATCAGTGAGTCGGAGACAGGGATCCATGGCTACGCCTTC
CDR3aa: CAISESETGIHGYAF

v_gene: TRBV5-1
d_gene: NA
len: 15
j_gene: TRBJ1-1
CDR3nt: TGCGCCAGCAGCTTGGCCGAGAGGGGGTACACTGAAGCTTTCTTT
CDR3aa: CASSLAERGYTEAFF

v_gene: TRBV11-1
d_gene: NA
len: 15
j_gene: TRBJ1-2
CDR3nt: TGTGCCAGCAGCGACTCCGGGACAACTACGAGGGGCTACACCTTC
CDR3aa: CASSDSGTTTRGYTF

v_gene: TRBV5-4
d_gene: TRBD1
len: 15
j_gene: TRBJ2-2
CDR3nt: TGTGCCAGCAGCTTGCAGGGGGCGCATTTCGGGGAGCTGTTTTTT
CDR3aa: CASSLQGAHFGELFF

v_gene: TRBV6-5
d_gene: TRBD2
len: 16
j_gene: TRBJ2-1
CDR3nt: TGTGCCAGCAGTTACGCTAGCGGTATTTCCTACAATGAGCAGTTCTTC
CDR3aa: CASSYASGISYNEQFF

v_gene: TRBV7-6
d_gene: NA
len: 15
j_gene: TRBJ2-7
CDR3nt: TGTGCCAGCAGCCTTATTGTCGGGACACAGTACGAGCAGTACTTC
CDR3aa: CASSLIVGTQYEQYF

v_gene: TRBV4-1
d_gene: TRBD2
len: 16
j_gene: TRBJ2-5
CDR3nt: TGCGCCAGCAGCCAGGTACTAGCGGGGCATCAAGAGACCCAGTACTTC
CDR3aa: CASSQVLAGHQETQYF

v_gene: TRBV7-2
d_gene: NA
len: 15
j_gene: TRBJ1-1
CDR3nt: TGTGCCAGCAGCTTAGTGGTGGGAGCGAACACTGAAGCTTTCTTT
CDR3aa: CASSLVVGANTEAFF

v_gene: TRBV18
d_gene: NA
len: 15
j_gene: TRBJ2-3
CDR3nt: TGTGCCAGCTCACCCCAGGGGATTAGCACAGATACGCAGTATTTT
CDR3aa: CASSPQGISTDTQYF